This T cell receptor (beta chain) was sequenced during a study of blood T cells in healthy people across ages. The wider study: Every two T cells gave about one barcoded beta molecule via template switching.

Together with a sample-barcoded 5' primer, a J-beta primer mix was included in a second PCR lasting roughly 6 to 12 cycles. TCRdb re-derived calls from the 5' RACE reads in MiXCR, one entry per CDR3 protein. The sample records hundreds of thousands of distinct CDR3 sequences, 56% being singletons. The CDR3 consists of 16 residues. The trim removed 0 bases at V and 4 bases at J, leaving 9 bases unmatched. Germline CDR1 and CDR2: SGHTA and FQGTGA. This clonotype was observed a handful of times. Its cognate antigen is unknown. Study-level findings and limits: It was held that the diversity estimates obtained from one million T cells were underestimates.

The sample taken for sequencing was blood. This sequence was found in a man in his forties in good health. The chain is built from TRBV7-3 and TRBJ2-7; 7 bases are a match to TRBD1. The CDR3, as DNA: TGTGCCAGCAGCTTAACGGGCCCGGGACAGCTTTACGAGCAGTACTTC. Translation gives CASSLTGPGQLYEQYF.